One sample yielded the 23 T cell receptor beta chains listed below, sequenced in a study of T-cell memory formation after mild COVID-19. MiXCR was run by TCRdb on the 5' RACE reads, yielding one entry per CDR3 protein. The sample holds about 82,000 distinct CDR3 sequences, around 13% seen once. Sequenced sample: PBMCs or a T cell subset sorted from them (not recorded which). The origin of the receptors is a young man who had mild COVID-19 (a few samples of this study predate the infection). Cell type and time point are not known.

There are many counts of this clonotype. The chain recombines TRBV5-6 with TRBJ2-7; the D gene could be TRBD1 or TRBD2 (5 bases each). V lost 4 bases, J lost 2 bases, and 13 bases lay in between. The CDR3 loop spans 14 amino acids. Per germline, CDR1 SGHDT and CDR2 YYEEEE. The CDR3 region has the DNA TGTGCCAGCAGCGTTGGGGACGGACCCTACGAGCAGTACTTC. This encodes CASSVGDGPYEQYF.

This clonotype came up a few times. The chain uses TRBV7-3 and TRBJ2-5; tentative D call: TRBD1 (5 bases). The CDR3 contains 14 residues. Germline CDR1 SGHTA, CDR2 FQGTGA. Trimming took off 5 bases at V and 3 bases at J, with 13 bases between the two ends. The CDR3 DNA sequence: TGTGCCAGCAGCCCAACAGGACAAAAAGAGACCCAGTACTTC. This gives the protein CASSPTGQKETQYF.

This clonotype was counted at least ten times. J is TRBJ1-4 and V is TRBV15; 8 bases match TRBD1. Germline CDR1 reads LNHNV; CDR2 reads YYDKDF (reference sequence). The CDR3 runs to 14 residues. The ends lost 5 bases at V and 5 bases at J; junction bases unmatched: 4. The CDR3 region is CATSDGQGNEKLFF. The CDR3 bases are TGTGCCACCAGCGACGGACAGGGCAATGAAAAACTGTTTTTT.

This clonotype turned up a few times. The V call is TRBV10-3, the J call TRBJ2-5, with D uncertain. V was trimmed by 8 bases and J by 5 bases, leaving 9 bases between them. Germline V CDR1 and CDR2: ENHRY, SYGVKD. This CDR3 comprises 11 residues. The CDR3, as DNA: TGTGCCATCGGGGTTGGGGAGACCCAGTACTTC. As protein: CAIGVGETQYF.

This clonotype was found a few times. V gene TRBV7-9 combines with J gene TRBJ2-5, with 9 bases aligning to TRBD2. The V and J ends lost 2 bases and 4 bases, in that order; junction bases with no gene match: 11. The CDR3 has 17 residues. Per germline, CDR1 SEHNR and CDR2 FQNEAQ (reference sequence). The CDR3 bases are TGTGCCAGCAGCTTAATCAGCGGGGGGCCCTGGGGAGAGACCCAGTACTTC. Translation gives CASSLISGGPWGETQYF.

The V and J genes are TRBV4-1 and TRBJ2-5; a possible D gene is TRBD2 (6 bases). The CDR3 runs 15 residues. The V gene's germline CDR1 is MGHRA and CDR2 YSYEKL. V was trimmed by 3 bases and J by 3 bases, leaving 14 bases between them. CDR3 DNA: TGCGCCAGCAGCCAGGGTGGGACTTGGGAAGAGACCCAGTACTTC. It encodes CASSQGGTWEETQYF.

The chain is built from TRBV7-8 and TRBJ2-1; maybe TRBD2 (5 bases). This CDR3 is built from 14 residues. Per the germline V gene, CDR1 is SGHVS and CDR2 is FQNEAQ. V was clipped by 5 bases and J by 8 bases, with 16 bases between them. In nucleotides, the CDR3 is TGTGCCAGCAGCCTAGGGAGAAGCAGCGATGAGCAGTTCTTC. Protein product: CASSLGRSSDEQFF.

The chain is built from TRBV7-8 and TRBJ2-3; 7 positions agree with TRBD1. Germline CDR1 is SGHVS and CDR2 is FQNEAQ. This CDR3 comprises 15 residues. V lost 10 bases to trimming and J lost 1 base; unmatched junction nucleotides: 11. In DNA form, the CDR3 reads TGTGCCATAACCTCCGACAGGGACGGCACAGATACGCAGTATTTT. Translation: CAITSDRDGTDTQYF.

This clonotype has a handful of counts. The rearrangement joins TRBV2 to TRBJ2-2; 10 bases line up with TRBD2. The CDR3 sequence is 16 residues long. V lost 1 base, J lost 4 bases, and 3 bases stayed unmatched. Germline values: CDR1 SNHLY, CDR2 FYNNEI. The CDR3: CASSEGRTSGTGELFF. The CDR3 coding sequence is TGTGCCAGCAGTGAAGGAAGGACTAGCGGCACCGGGGAGCTGTTTTTT.

Turning to this clonotype: The junction shows a germline mismatch at one end, possibly a read error. The rearrangement links TRBV5-1 to TRBJ2-7; the D is unclear. CDR1 SGHRS and CDR2 YFSETQ come from the germline V gene. This CDR3 is built from 12 residues. CDR3 sequence reads: CSSSLNAYEQYF. CDR3 coding DNA: TGCTCCAGCAGCTTGAATGCCTACGAGCAGTACTTC.

There are a few counts of this clonotype. The chain couples TRBV3-1 to TRBJ1-5; possibly TRBD1 for D (5 bases). V lost 1 base and J lost 5, with 9 bases in between. The CDR3 loop spans 14 amino acids. In germline, CDR1 is LGHDT, CDR2 YNNKEL (reference sequence). This CDR3 is CASSQGTFHQPQHF. CDR3 sequence (DNA): TGTGCCAGCAGCCAAGGGACATTTCATCAGCCCCAGCATTTT.

This clonotype was observed many times. V gene TRBV7-2 combines with J gene TRBJ2-1; D may be TRBD1 or TRBD2 (6 bases each). Germline loops: CDR1 SGHTA, CDR2 FQGNSA. V lost 1 base to trimming and J lost 9 bases, with 19 bases between them. This CDR3 region has 16 residues. Here the CDR3 reads CASSLEFPGAGGEQFF. The CDR3 DNA sequence: TGTGCCAGCAGCTTAGAGTTTCCGGGGGCGGGCGGTGAGCAGTTCTTC.

The CDR3 DNA follows: TGTGCCAGCAGTTATCGGGCTAGCGGGGGTCAAGAGACCCAGTACTTC. Protein product: CASSYRASGGQETQYF. The genes are TRBV6-5 and TRBJ2-5; 10 bases are a match to TRBD2. V shed 3 bases and J 2 bases; nucleotides not matched to a gene: 6. This CDR3 contains 16 residues. Germline CDR1 MNHEY, CDR2 SVGAGI.

The V call is TRBV7-9, the J call TRBJ2-5; 12 bases line up with TRBD2. CDR1 is SEHNR and CDR2 is FQNEAQ in the germline V gene (reference sequence). The CDR3 length is 19 residues. The trim removed 4 bases at V and 0 bases at J, leaving 12 bases unmatched. CDR3 nucleotide sequence: TGTGCCAGCAGCTCCAGGGATGGACTAGCGGGACCATACCAAGAGACCCAGTACTTC. The encoded protein is CASSSRDGLAGPYQETQYF. The full variable domain, completed using reference TRBV7-9 and TRBJ2-5, is DTGVSQNPRHKITKRGQNVTFRCDPISEHNRLYWYRQTLGQGPEFLTYFQNEAQLEKSRLLSDRFSAERPKGSFSTLEIQRTEQGDSAMYLCASSSRDGLAGPYQETQYFGPGTRLLVL.

The chain uses TRBV6-6 and TRBJ2-7, with D unclear. V was trimmed by 0 bases and J by 4 bases, leaving 10 bases between them. In germline, CDR1 is MNHNY, CDR2 SVGAGI (reference sequence). The length of the CDR3 is 14 residues. CDR3 protein: CASSYSTEIYEQYF. The CDR3 nucleotides are TGTGCCAGCAGTTACTCTACAGAGATTTACGAGCAGTACTTC.

There are many counts of this clonotype. The rearrangement joins TRBV19 to TRBJ2-2; D unresolved. The CDR3 extends over 14 amino acids. Trimming took 1 base from V and 4 from J, leaving 7 bases between them. Germline V CDR1 and CDR2: LNHDA, SQIVND (reference sequence). This CDR3 is CASSIVSSTGELFF. CDR3 bases: TGTGCCAGTAGTATAGTCTCGAGCACCGGGGAGCTGTTTTTT. Looking up the rest from reference TRBV19 and TRBJ2-2 gives the full variable domain: DGGITQSPKYLFRKEGQNVTLSCEQNLNHDAMYWYRQDPGQGLRLIYYSQIVNDFQKGDIAEGYSVSREKKESFPLTVTSAQKNPTAFYLCASSIVSSTGELFFGEGSRLTVL.

CDR3 nucleotide sequence: TGTGCCAGCAGCCCCGGGGGGGTCGGCCAGCATTTT. Translated, it gives CASSPGGVGQHF. The V gene is TRBV6-2 or TRBV6-3, the J gene TRBJ1-5; a possible D gene is TRBD1 (5 bases). The CDR3 is 12 amino acids. The ends were cut back, 6 bases at V and 12 bases at J, with 15 bases in the middle. Germline assignment: CDR1 MNHEY and CDR2 SVGEGT.

This clonotype has more than one count but fewer than ten. This sequence joins TRBV5-1 and TRBJ2-5; 7 bases match TRBD1. Trimming cost V 3 bases and J 3 bases; bases outside gene matches: 8. Germline V gene data show CDR1 as SGHRS and CDR2 as YFSETQ. CDR3 length: 15 amino acids. DNA of the CDR3: TGCGCCAGCAGCTACACCGCCGGGACAGAAGAGACCCAGTACTTC. Amino acid sequence: CASSYTAGTEETQYF.

In its sample, this clonotype was seen a few times. DNA of the CDR3: TGTGCCAGCTCCCCTTGGGGACAGGGAGGCTACGAGCAGTACTTC. This encodes CASSPWGQGGYEQYF. The V gene is TRBV12-3 or TRBV12-4, the J gene TRBJ2-7; 9 bases agree with TRBD1. The CDR3 is 15 residues long. The V segment lost 8 bases and the J segment 3 bases; nucleotides outside the gene matches: 11.

The V and J genes are TRBV20-1 and TRBJ2-7; either TRBD1 or TRBD2 may supply D (5 bases each). The length of the CDR3 is 13 residues. Trimming shortened V by 3 bases and J by 0 bases, and 9 bases separated the two germline ends. The germline CDR1 and CDR2 sequences are DFQATT and SNEGSKA (reference sequence). CDR3 residues: CSASEGSSYEQYV. CDR3 coding DNA: TGCAGTGCTAGCGAGGGGAGCTCCTACGAGCAGTACGTC.

The chain employs TRBV28 and TRBJ1-6; D is uncertain. The V end was cut by 5 bases, the J end by 8 bases, with 13 bases between. Germline V lookup: CDR1 MDHEN, CDR2 SYDVKM. The CDR3 covers 14 residues. The CDR3 nucleotides read TGTGCCAGCAGTCCCCAGTCTTTCTATTCACCCCTCCACTTT. Encoded protein: CASSPQSFYSPLHF.

V is TRBV4-3 and J is TRBJ2-2, with D possibly matching TRBD2 (6 bases). Germline CDR1 LGHNA, CDR2 YSLEER. CDR3 size: 15 residues. V was clipped by 2 bases and J by 5 bases, with 12 bases between them. The chain's CDR3 is CASSQRLGSTGELFF. The CDR3, as DNA: TGCGCCAGCAGCCAACGACTAGGGTCGACCGGGGAGCTGTTTTTT.

The chain combines TRBV5-6 with TRBJ2-1; D is uncertain. V dropped 4 bases and J dropped 4 bases, with 15 bases sitting between them. The CDR3 is made up of 15 amino acids. From germline, CDR1 is SGHDT and CDR2 YYEEEE. The CDR3 nucleotides read TGTGCCAGCAGCCCCCGAGGAGCCCGATACAATGAGCAGTTCTTC. As protein: CASSPRGARYNEQFF.